These 28 T cell receptor beta chains originate from one sample sequenced in a study of cytomegalovirus exposure and HLA in healthy donors. Primers included in the PCR were 60 Vbeta and 13 Jbeta primers. Data came from immunoSEQ multiplex PCR; TCRdb stores just in-frame clones and leaves some out. Of some 150,000 clones detected, more than 60% appear once; the ten largest clones hold 1.6%. Material for sequencing was PBMCs. Every receptor here comes from a female donor in good health and CMV-seronegative.

The rearrangement joins TRBV28 to TRBJ1-2; TRBD1 agrees at 9 bases. This CDR3 comprises 14 residues. J lost 7 bases, V lost 8 bases, and 11 bases had no gene match. Germline V gene sequence: CDR1 MDHEN, CDR2 SYDVKM. The CDR3 DNA follows: TGTGCCAGCGCTCTGCCCGGGACAGGGTGTGGCTACACCTTC. Translated: CASALPGTGCGYTF.

As for this clone: At the DNA level, this CDR3 is encoded by other sequences in the same sample as well. The chain has TRBV11-3 and TRBJ2-5; 8 bases line up with TRBD1. The CDR3 extends over 15 amino acids. Germline-derived CDR1 and CDR2 are SGHNT and YENEEA. V shed 1 base, J shed 5 bases, and the junction held 6 bases outside the gene matches. CDR3 sequence reads: CASSLVGQGGETQYF. The CDR3 DNA is TGTGCCAGCAGCTTAGTCGGACAGGGCGGGGAGACCCAGTACTTC.

Worth noting for this clone: Different DNA sequences within this sample yield the same CDR3. This rearrangement joins TRBV30 to TRBJ1-5; D possibly corresponds to TRBD1 (6 bases). Germline loops: CDR1 GTSNPN, CDR2 SVGIG (reference sequence). Trimming pared 1 base from V and 6 bases from J, leaving 10 bases between. The CDR3 is 13 residues long. CDR3 DNA: TGTGCCTGGAGTGGTGAAGGGGGTCAGCCCCAGCATTTT. Translating it yields CAWSGEGGQPQHF.

The J gene is TRBJ1-2, the V gene TRBV6-1, with TRBD1 identical over 11 bases. The CDR3 consists of 16 residues. V was pared by 3 bases and J by 4 bases, with 7 bases of the junction left unmatched. Germline V gives CDR1 MNHNS, CDR2 SASEGT. Here the CDR3 reads CASSEEVGTGGYGYTF. CDR3 DNA: TGTGCCAGCAGTGAGGAGGTTGGGACAGGGGGCTATGGCTACACCTTC.

The J gene is TRBJ2-7, the V gene TRBV5-1; the match to TRBD1 covers 9 bases. J was trimmed by 3 bases and V by 4 bases; bases with no gene match: 8. The CDR3 loop spans 15 amino acids. Germline loops: CDR1 SGHRS, CDR2 YFSETQ. As DNA, the CDR3 is TGCGCCAGCAGCCTAGGGGGACAGGGCTTCTACGAGCAGTACTTC. This translates into CASSLGGQGFYEQYF.

This chain's CDR3 is CATSRDILAGAGEQYF. The DNA for the CDR3 is TGTGCCACCAGCAGAGATATTCTAGCGGGAGCTGGGGAGCAGTACTTC. The chain carries TRBV15 and TRBJ2-7, with 10 bases identical to TRBD2. The CDR3 has 16 amino acids. V was pared by 0 bases and J by 7 bases, with 9 bases of the junction left unmatched. CDR1 is LNHNV, CDR2 YYDKDF, per germline (reference sequence). Filled out from reference TRBV15 and TRBJ2-7, the complete variable domain reads DAMVIQNPRYQVTQFGKPVTLSCSQTLNHNVMYWYQQKSSQAPKLLFHYYDKDFNNEADTPDNFQSRRPNTSFCFLDIRSPGLGDTAMYLCATSRDILAGAGEQYFGPGTRLTVT.

This chain uses TRBV6-5 with TRBJ1-1; 7 bases are shared with TRBD1. Looked up from germline, CDR1 is MNHEY and CDR2 is SVGAGI. V lost 6 bases, J lost 10 bases, and 11 bases stayed unmatched. The CDR3 extends over 13 amino acids. The CDR3 here is CASSPGTEPIAFF. For the CDR3, the DNA is TGTGCCAGCAGCCCCGGGACAGAGCCCATAGCTTTCTTT.

The chain carries TRBV6-4 and TRBJ1-1, with D perhaps TRBD1 (5 bases). The V gene's germline CDR1 is MRHNA and CDR2 SNTAGT. Trimming left V 6 bases short and J 0 bases short, with 8 bases between. The CDR3 runs 13 residues. CDR3 protein: CASSKGVNTEAFF. CDR3 DNA: TGTGCCAGCAGCAAAGGGGTGAACACTGAAGCTTTCTTT.

The chain couples TRBV5-4 to TRBJ2-5, with D possibly TRBD2 on 5 matching bases. V lost 4 bases and J lost 1, with 11 bases in between. Looked up from germline, CDR1 is SGHNT and CDR2 is YYREEE (reference sequence). This CDR3 comprises 14 residues. CDR3 nucleotide sequence: TGTGCCAGCAGCGGAACGGGATTCCAAGAGACCCAGTACTTC. Translating it yields CASSGTGFQETQYF.

J is TRBJ2-1 and V is TRBV5-1; 7 bases are shared with TRBD2. This CDR3 has 13 residues. Germline CDR1 and CDR2: SGHRS and YFSETQ. The junction had 4 bases not matched to a gene; V was cut back by 2 bases and J by 8 bases. CDR3 in amino acids: CASSFAGRDEQFF. CDR3 DNA: TGCGCCAGCAGCTTCGCAGGGAGGGATGAGCAGTTCTTC.

The sample holds a few counts of this clone. The J gene is TRBJ1-1, the V gene TRBV10-3; 11 nucleotides agree with TRBD1. This CDR3 has 14 amino acids. CDR1 is ENHRY and CDR2 is SYGVKD in the germline V gene. J gave up 5 bases and V 7 bases, and 6 bases lay outside the gene matches. CDR3 residues: CAITEGTGGTEAFF. The CDR3 DNA reads TGTGCCATCACCGAAGGGACAGGGGGGACTGAAGCTTTCTTT.

V and J are TRBV19 and TRBJ2-2, with 12 bases matching TRBD2. The CDR3 is made up of 15 amino acids. Germline V gene sequence: CDR1 LNHDA, CDR2 SQIVND (reference sequence). J gave up 6 bases and V 3 bases, and 2 bases lay outside the gene matches. This chain's CDR3 is CASSMTSGSSGELFF. The DNA for the CDR3 is TGTGCCAGTAGTATGACTAGCGGGAGCTCCGGGGAGCTGTTTTTT.

This rearrangement joins TRBV11-2 to TRBJ2-1; 7 nucleotides agree with TRBD1. CDR3 length equals 17 residues. The V and J ends lost 5 bases and 2 bases, in that order; junction bases with no gene match: 12. Germline assignment: CDR1 SGHAT and CDR2 FQNNGV. The CDR3 sequence: CASSPRNRDSTYNEQFF. The CDR3 region has the DNA TGTGCCAGCAGCCCGAGGAACCGGGACAGTACCTACAATGAGCAGTTCTTC.

As DNA, the CDR3 is TGTGCCAGCAGTTACGAGGAGAACTATGGCTACACCTTC. This encodes CASSYEENYGYTF. The rearrangement uses TRBV6-6 and TRBJ1-2; D is unclear. V was clipped by 2 bases and J by 2 bases, with 6 bases between them. CDR1 MNHNY and CDR2 SVGAGI come from the germline V gene (reference sequence). The CDR3 is 13 amino acids.

This clone appeared a single time. This sequence joins TRBV7-3 and TRBJ2-7, with 11 bases matching TRBD2. The CDR3 loop spans 15 amino acids. The ends lost 5 bases at V and 5 bases at J; junction bases unmatched: 8. CDR1 is SGHTA and CDR2 is FQGTGA in the germline V gene. The CDR3 DNA is TGTGCCAGCAGCCCACTACTAGCGGGAGACCACGAGCAGTACTTC. Its translation is CASSPLLAGDHEQYF.

The chain couples TRBV29-1 to TRBJ1-1; the D is unclear. Trimming took off 6 bases at V and 7 bases at J, with 9 bases between the two ends. The germline V gene has CDR1 SQVTM and CDR2 ANQGSEA. The CDR3 has 10 residues. The CDR3: CSVLGCEAFF. The CDR3 DNA is TGCAGCGTATTGGGCTGTGAAGCTTTCTTT.

This clone was seen only a few times. The chain uses TRBV5-4 and TRBJ2-7; 8 bases align to TRBD1. Per germline, CDR1 SGHNT and CDR2 YYREEE (reference sequence). J lost 6 bases, V lost 6 bases, and 8 bases had no gene match. The CDR3 has 13 amino acids. The CDR3 coding sequence is TGTGCCAGCACCTGGACAGGGAACTCCGAGCAGTACTTC. It translates to CASTWTGNSEQYF.

This clone occurred a few times. The chain links TRBV10-2 to TRBJ2-3; D gene unclear. Looked up from germline, CDR1 is WSHSY and CDR2 is SAAADI. V lost 8 bases and J 4 bases, leaving 7 bases between the germline ends. This CDR3 has 11 residues. The CDR3 loop reads CASGDSDTQYF. CDR3 sequence (DNA): TGCGCCAGCGGCGACTCAGATACGCAGTATTTT.

As concerns this clone: Other DNA sequences of this sample code for an identical CDR3. CDR3 residues: CASTSPNEQFF. The CDR3 DNA is TGTGCCAGCACTTCTCCCAATGAGCAGTTCTTC. The V call is TRBV7-9, the J call TRBJ2-1; D not certain. V was shortened by 7 bases and J by 6 bases, with 7 bases between the two germline ends. The CDR3 has 11 residues. CDR1 is SEHNR and CDR2 is FQNEAQ in the germline V gene (reference sequence).

The V and J genes are TRBV6-5 and TRBJ1-2; D is uncertain. The CDR3 loop spans 15 amino acids. Trimming pared 0 bases from V and 2 bases from J, leaving 10 bases between. Germline CDR1 reads MNHEY; CDR2 reads SVGAGI. Here the CDR3 DNA reads TGTGCCAGCAGTTACTCGAACCCGGGGAACTATGGCTACACCTTC. Protein product: CASSYSNPGNYGYTF.

The chain links TRBV9 to TRBJ2-3; D not certain. With 0 bases removed from V and 6 bases from J, the gap between germline ends came to 14 bases. Germline V CDR1 and CDR2: SGDLS, YYNGEE. The CDR3 spans 15 residues. The CDR3 DNA sequence: TGTGCCAGCAGCGTAGCACGGTTTAACCCCGATACGCAGTATTTT. It is translated as CASSVARFNPDTQYF.

The genes are TRBV15 and TRBJ1-5; D possibly corresponds to TRBD1 (5 bases). This CDR3 comprises 14 residues. The V gene lost 1 base and the J gene lost 5 bases, with 9 bases spanning the gap. Germline values: CDR1 LNHNV, CDR2 YYDKDF (reference sequence). CDR3 in DNA: TGTGCCACCAGCAGAGGGACATACGATCAGCCCCAGCATTTT. Its protein is CATSRGTYDQPQHF.

J is TRBJ2-7 and V is TRBV10-3, with 10 bases fitting TRBD2. The CDR3 extends over 16 amino acids. V was pared by 0 bases and J by 1 base, with 3 bases of the junction left unmatched. Germline CDR1 reads ENHRY; CDR2 reads SYGVKD. CDR3: CAISESGTSVSYEQYF. In nucleotides, the CDR3 is TGTGCCATCAGTGAGTCCGGGACTAGCGTATCCTACGAGCAGTACTTC.

The chain employs TRBV5-4 and TRBJ2-1; D perhaps matches TRBD2 (6 bases). V gave up 0 bases and J gave up 8 bases, with 18 bases separating them. Germline V gene data show CDR1 as SGHNT and CDR2 as YYREEE (reference sequence). CDR3 length: 16 residues. This chain's CDR3 is CASSLDRGTPTDEQFF. The CDR3 coding sequence is TGTGCCAGCAGCTTGGACCGGGGGACCCCCACCGATGAGCAGTTCTTC.

This sequence joins TRBV11-2 and TRBJ1-2; D remains unclear. The V gene's germline CDR1 is SGHAT and CDR2 FQNNGV. The V end lost 3 bases, the J end lost 4 bases, and 9 bases lay between the germline ends. This CDR3 is 13 amino acids long. CDR3 sequence: CASSFSVVYGYTF. As DNA, the CDR3 is TGTGCCAGCAGCTTTTCCGTCGTCTATGGCTACACCTTC.

This chain connects TRBV12-5 to TRBJ2-5; TRBD2 is a possible D gene (6 bases). There are 15 residues in the CDR3. Germline assignment: CDR1 LGHNT and CDR2 FRNRAP. V was clipped by 6 bases and J by 4 bases, with 18 bases between them. The CDR3 DNA reads as TGTGCTAGTGGGGCCCGGGAGATGGTAGGAGAGACCCAGTACTTC. Amino acid sequence: CASGAREMVGETQYF.

The rearrangement links TRBV9 to TRBJ2-1, with a tentative D call TRBD2 (7 bases). Between the trimmed V and J ends, which lost 3 bases and 7 bases, there was a span of 23 bases. This CDR3 is 17 amino acids long. Germline CDR1 and CDR2: SGDLS and YYNGEE. DNA for the CDR3: TGTGCCAGCAGCGGGGAGTATGCTGCGGGGGCCTCTAATGAGCAGTTCTTC. Residues: CASSGEYAAGASNEQFF.

The rearrangement links TRBV11-2 to TRBJ2-5, with 10 positions matching TRBD2. Germline lookup yields CDR1 SGHAT and CDR2 FQNNGV. The CDR3 runs 17 residues. Trimming took 5 bases from V and 1 from J; bases not matched to a gene: 10. CDR3 sequence: CASSAYSSGGFQETQYF. The CDR3 nucleotides are TGTGCCAGCAGCGCCTACTCTAGCGGGGGCTTCCAAGAGACCCAGTACTTC.